This record concerns one TCR beta chain sequence. As yet, its antigen is unknown. This sample is drawn from a study of T-cell reconstitution after alpha-beta-depleted transplantation in children. Whole-study findings and limits: Diversity of TCRbeta at day 60 was high in some patients, arising from surviving recipient T cells and thymic progenitors. T cells produced anew were the main source of T-cell counts and diversity one year after transplant.

The TCRbeta library incorporated unique molecular identifiers. MiXCR, applied by TCRdb to the PCR reads, yields one record per CDR3 protein. In the table there are about 980,000 distinct CDR3 sequences, roughly 29% of which are singletons. V was cut by 0 bases and J by 4 bases, with 10 bases left in between. The CDR3 sequence is 14 residues long. Germline CDR1 reads SGHRS; CDR2 reads YFSETQ. The genes are TRBV5-1 and TRBJ2-5; D gene unclear. The sequence came from a boy under two years old who had a stem cell transplant for SCID, so the T cells may come from the graft donor. Material: PBMCs, mostly from graft donor cells, obtained 360 days after TCRalphabeta/CD19-depleted stem cell transplant. This CDR3 reads CASSLASALETQYF. The CDR3, as DNA: TGCGCCAGCAGCTTGGCGTCCGCGCTAGAGACCCAGTACTTC.